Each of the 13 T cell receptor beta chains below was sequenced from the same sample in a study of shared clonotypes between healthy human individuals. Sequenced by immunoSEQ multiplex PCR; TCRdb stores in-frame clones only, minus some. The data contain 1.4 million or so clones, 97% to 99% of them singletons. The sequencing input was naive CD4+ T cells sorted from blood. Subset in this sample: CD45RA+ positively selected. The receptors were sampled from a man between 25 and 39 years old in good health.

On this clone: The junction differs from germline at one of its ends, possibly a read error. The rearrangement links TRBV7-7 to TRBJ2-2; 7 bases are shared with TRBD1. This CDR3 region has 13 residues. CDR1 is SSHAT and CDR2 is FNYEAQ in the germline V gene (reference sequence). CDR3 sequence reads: CASSQTGTGELFF. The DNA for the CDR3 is TGTGCTAGCAGCCAGACAGGGACCGGGGAGCTGTTTTTT.

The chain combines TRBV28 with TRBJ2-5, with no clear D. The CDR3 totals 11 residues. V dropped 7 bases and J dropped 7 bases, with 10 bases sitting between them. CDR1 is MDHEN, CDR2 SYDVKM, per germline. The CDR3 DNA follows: TGTGCCAGCACTGACTCGGGGACCCAGTACTTC. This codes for CASTDSGTQYF.

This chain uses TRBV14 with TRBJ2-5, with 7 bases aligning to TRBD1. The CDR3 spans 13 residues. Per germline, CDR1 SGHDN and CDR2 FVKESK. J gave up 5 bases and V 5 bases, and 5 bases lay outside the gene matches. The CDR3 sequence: CASSSDRAETQYF. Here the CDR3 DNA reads TGTGCCAGCAGCTCAGACAGGGCGGAGACCCAGTACTTC. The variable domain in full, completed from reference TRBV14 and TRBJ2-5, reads EAGVTQFPSHSVIEKGQTVTLRCDPISGHDNLYWYRRVMGKEIKFLLHFVKESKQDESGMPNNRFLAERTGGTYSTLKVQPAELEDSGVYFCASSSDRAETQYFGPGTRLLVL.

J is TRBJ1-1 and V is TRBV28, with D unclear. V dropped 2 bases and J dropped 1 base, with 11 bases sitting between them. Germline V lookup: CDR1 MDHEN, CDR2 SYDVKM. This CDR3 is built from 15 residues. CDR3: CASSLTPATNTEAFF. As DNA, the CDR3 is TGTGCCAGCAGTTTAACTCCCGCAACGAACACTGAAGCTTTCTTT.

Written as DNA, the CDR3 is TGTGCCAGCAGCAGGGGACAGGGGAGGGAAGAGACCCAGTACTTC. Translated, it gives CASSRGQGREETQYF. The rearrangement links TRBV5-4 to TRBJ2-5; 10 bases agree with TRBD1. The CDR3 runs 15 residues. From germline, CDR1 is SGHNT and CDR2 YYREEE (reference sequence). With 4 bases clipped from V and 3 bases from J, the junction kept 6 bases outside the gene matches.

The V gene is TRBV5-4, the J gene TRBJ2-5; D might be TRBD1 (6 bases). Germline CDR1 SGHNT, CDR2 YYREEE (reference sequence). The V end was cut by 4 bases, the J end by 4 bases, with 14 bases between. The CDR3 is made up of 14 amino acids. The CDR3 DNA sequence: TGTGCCAGCAGCGGAACACAGGGTCGAGAGACCCAGTACTTC. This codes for CASSGTQGRETQYF.

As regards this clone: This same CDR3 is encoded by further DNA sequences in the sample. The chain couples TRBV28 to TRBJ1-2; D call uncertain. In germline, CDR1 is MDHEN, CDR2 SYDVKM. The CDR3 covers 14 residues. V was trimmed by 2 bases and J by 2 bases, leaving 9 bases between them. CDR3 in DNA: TGTGCCAGCAGTTTAAGGTTGGTGAACTATGGCTACACCTTC. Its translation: CASSLRLVNYGYTF.

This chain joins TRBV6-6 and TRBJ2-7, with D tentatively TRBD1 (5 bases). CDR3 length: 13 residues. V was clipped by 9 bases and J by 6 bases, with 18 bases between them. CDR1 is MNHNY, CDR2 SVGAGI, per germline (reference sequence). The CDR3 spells CASLVAKQGEQYF. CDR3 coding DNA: TGTGCCAGTCTCGTGGCTAAGCAGGGCGAGCAGTACTTC.

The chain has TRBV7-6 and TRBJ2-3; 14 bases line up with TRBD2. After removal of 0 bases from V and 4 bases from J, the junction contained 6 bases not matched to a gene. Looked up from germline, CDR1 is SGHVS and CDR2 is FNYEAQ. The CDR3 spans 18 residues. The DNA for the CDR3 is TGTGCCAGCAGCTTAGCCCCCGGGACTAGCGGGAGCGCAGATACGCAGTATTTT. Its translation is CASSLAPGTSGSADTQYF.

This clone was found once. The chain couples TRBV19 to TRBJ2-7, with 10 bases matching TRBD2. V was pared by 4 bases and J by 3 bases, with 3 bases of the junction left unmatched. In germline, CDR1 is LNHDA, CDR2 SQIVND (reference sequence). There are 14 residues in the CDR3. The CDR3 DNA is TGTGCCAGTAGTAAGTCTAGCGGGAGCTACGAGCAGTACTTC. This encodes CASSKSSGSYEQYF.

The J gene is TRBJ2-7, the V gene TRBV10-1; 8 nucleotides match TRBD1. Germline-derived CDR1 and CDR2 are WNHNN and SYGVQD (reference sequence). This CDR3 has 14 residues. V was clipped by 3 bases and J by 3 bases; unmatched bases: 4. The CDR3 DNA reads TGCGCCAGCAGTGACACTGGACAGGGCTACGAGCAGTACTTC. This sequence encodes CASSDTGQGYEQYF.

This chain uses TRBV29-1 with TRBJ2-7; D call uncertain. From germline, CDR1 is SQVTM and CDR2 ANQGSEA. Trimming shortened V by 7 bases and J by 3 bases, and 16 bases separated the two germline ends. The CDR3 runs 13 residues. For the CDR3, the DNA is TGCAGCGCGAACGGTGCCGGATACTACGAGCAGTACTTC. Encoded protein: CSANGAGYYEQYF.

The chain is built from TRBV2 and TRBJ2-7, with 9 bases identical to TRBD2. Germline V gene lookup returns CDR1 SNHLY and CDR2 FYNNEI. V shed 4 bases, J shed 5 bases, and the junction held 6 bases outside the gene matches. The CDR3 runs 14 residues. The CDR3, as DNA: TGTGCCAGCAGTGTCCTAGCGGGAAACCACGAGCAGTACTTC. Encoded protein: CASSVLAGNHEQYF. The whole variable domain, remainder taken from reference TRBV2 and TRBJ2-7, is EPEVTQTPSHQVTQMGQEVILRCVPISNHLYFYWYRQILGQKVEFLVSFYNNEISEKSEIFDDQFSVERPDGSNFTLKIRSTKLEDSAMYFCASSVLAGNHEQYFGPGTRLTVT.